The next 22 T cell receptor beta chains were all read from a single sample in a study of blood T cell repertoires in COVID-19. Here immunoSEQ multiplex PCR was the method, and the copy in TCRdb shows in-frame clones only, minus some. The sample has hundreds of thousands of clones; 75% to 90% are singletons. Sequenced material: PBMCs or T cells enriched from blood (not recorded which). The receptors derive from a man in his thirties or forties who had recovered from COVID-19.

V usage is TRBV7-6 and J usage is TRBJ1-2, with 7 bases fitting TRBD1. Trimming cost V 1 base and J 4 bases; bases outside gene matches: 0. Germline V gene data show CDR1 as SGHVS and CDR2 as FNYEAQ. The CDR3 totals 13 residues. CDR3 nucleotides: TGTGCCAGCAGCTTAGGGACAGGCTATGGCTACACCTTC. The encoded protein is CASSLGTGYGYTF.

V is TRBV19 and J is TRBJ1-1; TRBD1 matches at 8 bases. The CDR3 runs to 15 residues. V lost 5 bases to trimming and J lost 1 base; unmatched junction nucleotides: 6. CDR1 and CDR2 (germline): LNHDA, SQIVND (reference sequence). Here the CDR3 reads CASSASGTGNTEAFF. In nucleotides, the CDR3 is TGTGCCAGTAGTGCCTCCGGGACAGGGAACACTGAAGCTTTCTTT.

The CDR3 nucleotides read TGTGCCAGCAGCCCGGGACAGGGGGCCTATCAGCCCCAGCATTTT. Protein sequence: CASSPGQGAYQPQHF. The rearrangement joins TRBV6-5 to TRBJ1-5, with 12 nucleotides matching TRBD1. Trimming cost V 6 bases and J 5 bases; bases outside gene matches: 5. The germline V gene encodes CDR1 MNHEY and CDR2 SVGAGI. The CDR3 is made up of 15 amino acids.

The chain carries TRBV12-3 or TRBV12-4 and TRBJ1-1; 7 bases agree with TRBD1. The CDR3 consists of 13 residues. The V segment lost 2 bases and the J segment 4 bases; nucleotides outside the gene matches: 1. The CDR3 coding sequence is TGTGCCAGCAGTTTACAGGGGGTCACTGAAGCTTTCTTT. Translated: CASSLQGVTEAFF.

In this sample, this clone turned up once. The V call is TRBV5-1, the J call TRBJ1-1, with a possible D match to TRBD1 (5 bases). CDR1 and CDR2 from the germline V gene are SGHRS and YFSETQ. The germline V and J ends were trimmed by 3 bases and 1 base, with 13 bases remaining between them. CDR3 length: 15 amino acids. Written as DNA, the CDR3 is TGCGCCAGCAGCTCGGGGGGTACCGCGAACACTGAAGCTTTCTTT. Translating gives CASSSGGTANTEAFF. The full variable domain, rest sourced from reference TRBV5-1 and TRBJ1-1, is KAGVTQTPRYLIKTRGQQVTLSCSPISGHRSVSWYQQTPGQGLQFLFEYFSETQRNKGNFPGRFSGRQFSNSRSEMNVSTLELGDSALYLCASSSGGTANTEAFFGQGTRLTVV.

This sequence joins TRBV11-2 and TRBJ2-7, with 8 bases aligning to TRBD2. V gave up 1 base and J gave up 3 bases; unmatched junction bases: 5. Per germline, CDR1 SGHAT and CDR2 FQNNGV. The CDR3 is made up of 15 amino acids. The CDR3 loop is CASSLAGGASYEQYF. The CDR3 bases are TGTGCCAGCAGCTTAGCCGGGGGGGCGAGCTACGAGCAGTACTTC.

The V gene is TRBV6-5, the J gene TRBJ2-7, with D perhaps TRBD1 (6 bases). Germline CDR1 MNHEY, CDR2 SVGAGI. This CDR3 spans 15 amino acids. The V and J ends lost 1 base and 7 bases respectively, with 17 bases between them. The chain's CDR3 is CASSYFASGGQEQYF. Here the CDR3 DNA reads TGTGCCAGCAGTTACTTCGCATCCGGCGGACAGGAGCAGTACTTC.

The J gene is TRBJ1-4, the V gene TRBV15; TRBD1 matches at 9 bases. Looked up from germline, CDR1 is LNHNV and CDR2 is YYDKDF (reference sequence). The CDR3 length is 15 residues. After removal of 1 base from V and 7 bases from J, the junction contained 4 bases not matched to a gene. The CDR3 protein is CATSRGGQGIEKLFF. The CDR3 DNA sequence: TGTGCCACCAGCAGAGGGGGACAGGGCATTGAAAAACTGTTTTTT.

V and J are TRBV5-8 and TRBJ1-6; D remains ambiguous. This CDR3 is 15 amino acids long. V dropped 0 bases and J dropped 7 bases, with 11 bases sitting between them. Germline CDR1 SGHTS, CDR2 YDEGEE. The CDR3 loop is CASSLEEVSNSPLHF. CDR3 nucleotide sequence: TGTGCCAGCAGCTTGGAGGAGGTTTCAAATTCACCCCTCCACTTT.

This chain connects TRBV15 to TRBJ2-5; D might be TRBD2 (5 bases). The CDR3 has 15 residues. Trimming stripped 1 base from V and 4 bases from J, with 13 bases between. CDR1 and CDR2 from the germline V gene are LNHNV and YYDKDF (reference sequence). The CDR3 region has the DNA TGTGCCACCAGCAGAGGACTAAATTTAGCAGAGACCCAGTACTTC. Amino acids: CATSRGLNLAETQYF.

This rearrangement joins TRBV10-3 to TRBJ2-1; 11 bases fit TRBD2. The CDR3 is 16 residues long. In germline, CDR1 is ENHRY, CDR2 SYGVKD. V was clipped by 0 bases and J by 9 bases; unmatched bases: 7. CDR3 in amino acids: CAISESLAGGPLEQFF. CDR3 sequence (DNA): TGTGCCATCAGTGAGTCATTAGCGGGAGGGCCTCTTGAGCAGTTCTTC.

The chain recombines TRBV3-1 (or the pseudogene TRBV3-2) with TRBJ1-5; possible D gene TRBD1, 6 bases. This CDR3 is 14 amino acids long. V was cut by 3 bases and J by 6 bases, with 12 bases left in between. Germline V gene lookup returns CDR1 LGHDT and CDR2 YNNKEL (reference sequence). The CDR3 sequence: CASSHGGHGQPQHF. In DNA form, the CDR3 reads TGTGCCAGCAGCCACGGGGGGCACGGTCAGCCCCAGCATTTT.

V usage is TRBV29-1 and J usage is TRBJ2-6, with a possible D match to TRBD1 (6 bases). V dropped 2 bases and J dropped 5 bases, with 16 bases sitting between them. Germline V gene data show CDR1 as SQVTM and CDR2 as ANQGSEA. This CDR3 has 16 residues. The CDR3 region has the DNA TGCAGCGTTGAATTAGGACAGAGCTCGAGGGCCAACGTCCTGACTTTC. Amino acid sequence: CSVELGQSSRANVLTF.

The chain has TRBV7-2 and TRBJ2-6; D unclear. Trimming cost V 7 bases and J 0 bases, with 4 bases left between them. The CDR3 loop spans 13 amino acids. Germline V gives CDR1 SGHTA, CDR2 FQGNSA. CDR3 in DNA: TGTGCCAGCACCATCTCTGGGGCCAACGTCCTGACTTTC. Protein: CASTISGANVLTF.

This clone has only one observation. J is TRBJ1-2 and V is TRBV7-9, with 7 bases lining up with TRBD1. The CDR3 runs to 16 residues. Trimming cost V 1 base and J 5 bases; bases outside gene matches: 10. Germline V gene lookup returns CDR1 SEHNR and CDR2 FQNEAQ (reference sequence). CDR3 sequence reads: CASSLGQGEVFYGYTF. CDR3 in DNA: TGTGCCAGCAGCTTAGGGCAGGGGGAGGTCTTTTATGGCTACACCTTC. The variable domain in full, with the rest retrieved from reference TRBV7-9 and TRBJ1-2, is DTGVSQNPRHKITKRGQNVTFRCDPISEHNRLYWYRQTLGQGPEFLTYFQNEAQLEKSRLLSDRFSAERPKGSFSTLEIQRTEQGDSAMYLCASSLGQGEVFYGYTFGSGTRLTVV.

This clone was counted once. The chain has TRBV19 and TRBJ2-5, with a tentative D call TRBD2 (7 bases). CDR1 is LNHDA, CDR2 SQIVND, per germline (reference sequence). V lost 8 bases to trimming and J lost 5 bases, with 24 bases between them. This CDR3 comprises 16 residues. CDR3 bases: TGTGCCAGTCGAAATGTCCCCGGCGGGGGCCGGGAGACCCAGTACTTC. Translated: CASRNVPGGGRETQYF.

The chain has TRBV21-1 and TRBJ1-2; TRBD1 is the table's D call, not checked against the DNA. TRBV21-1 is annotated as a pseudogene. CDR3 length equals 14 residues. The CDR3 nucleotides read TGTGCCAGCAGATCGACAGGTGGGGCTCATGGCTACACCTTC. It encodes CASRSTGGAHGYTF.

On this clone: Other DNA sequences of this sample code for an identical CDR3. The gene calls are TRBV20-1 and TRBJ2-7; D possibly corresponds to TRBD1 (6 bases). The V gene lost 6 bases and the J gene lost 1 base, with 10 bases spanning the gap. The CDR3 is 12 amino acids. From germline, CDR1 is DFQATT and CDR2 SNEGSKA (reference sequence). CDR3 sequence reads: CSASQGSYEQYF. CDR3 DNA sequence: TGCAGTGCCAGTCAGGGGTCCTACGAGCAGTACTTC.

J is TRBJ2-7 and V is TRBV7-2; TRBD2 aligns across 9 bases. CDR1 is SGHTA, CDR2 FQGNSA, per germline. The CDR3 runs to 16 residues. V lost 5 bases and J lost 1; bases outside the gene matches: 9. The chain's CDR3 is CASSSFSGSRSYEQYF. CDR3 nucleotide sequence: TGTGCCAGCAGCAGTTTTAGCGGGAGCCGATCCTACGAGCAGTACTTC.

This chain links TRBV25-1 with TRBJ2-5, with TRBD1 matching 12 bases. Looked up from germline, CDR1 is MGHDK and CDR2 is SYGVNS. The length of the CDR3 is 16 residues. V lost 3 bases, J lost 5 bases, and 7 bases stayed unmatched. CDR3 nucleotides: TGTGCCAGCAGTGATCCCGGGACAGGGGGCTGGGAGACCCAGTACTTC. Residues: CASSDPGTGGWETQYF. The whole variable domain, remainder taken from reference TRBV25-1 and TRBJ2-5, is EADIYQTPRYLVIGTGKKITLECSQTMGHDKMYWYQQDPGMELHLIHYSYGVNSTEKGDLSSESTVSRIRTEHFPLTLESARPSHTSQYLCASSDPGTGGWETQYFGPGTRLLVL.

This clone was seen only a few times. This rearrangement joins TRBV6-5 to TRBJ1-5, with 11 bases matching TRBD1. This CDR3 is built from 14 residues. Germline CDR1 is MNHEY and CDR2 is SVGAGI. The J segment lost 12 bases and the V segment lost 6 bases, leaving 10 bases of the junction unmatched. For the CDR3, the DNA is TGTGCCAGCAGCTCCGGGACAGGGGGGGTCGGCCAGCATTTT. This sequence encodes CASSSGTGGVGQHF.

The V and J genes are TRBV15 and TRBJ1-2; weak D call: TRBD1 (5 bases). CDR1 and CDR2 (germline): LNHNV, YYDKDF (reference sequence). The CDR3 consists of 14 residues. Deletions cut 5 bases from V and 5 bases from J, with 15 bases between. DNA of the CDR3: TGTGCCACCAGCCGTAAACTGACAGCATATGGCTACACCTTC. It is translated as CATSRKLTAYGYTF.